Described below is a single TCR beta chain sequence and its context. Its specificity is not known. CDR1 and CDR2 from the germline V gene are SGHTA and FQGNSA. Trimming removed 1 base at V and 4 bases at J, with 13 bases between. The length of the CDR3 is 15 residues. The data stem from a study of cytomegalovirus exposure and HLA in healthy donors. The PCR used 60 Vbeta and 13 Jbeta primers. The protocol was immunoSEQ multiplex PCR, while the TCRdb copy is restricted to in-frame clones and leaves out a portion. The sample holds 60,000 to 85,000 clones. General study points: The Asian-associated ancestry cluster reportedly had fewer N-insertions than the roughly 670-donor mean in a later analysis. The productive fraction for most TCR beta V segments was about 87% or about 30% in an earlier analysis. For presence/absence analyses, sequencing depth was assumed to be roughly uniform across donors.

The receptor was derived from a man aged 45-65 years in good health and CMV-seropositive. The sample consisted of PBMCs. This chain links TRBV7-2 with TRBJ2-5, with unresolved D. CDR3 coding DNA: TGTGCCAGCAGCTTAGGGCGAGGCCGCCCAGAGACCCAGTACTTC. Translating it yields CASSLGRGRPETQYF.